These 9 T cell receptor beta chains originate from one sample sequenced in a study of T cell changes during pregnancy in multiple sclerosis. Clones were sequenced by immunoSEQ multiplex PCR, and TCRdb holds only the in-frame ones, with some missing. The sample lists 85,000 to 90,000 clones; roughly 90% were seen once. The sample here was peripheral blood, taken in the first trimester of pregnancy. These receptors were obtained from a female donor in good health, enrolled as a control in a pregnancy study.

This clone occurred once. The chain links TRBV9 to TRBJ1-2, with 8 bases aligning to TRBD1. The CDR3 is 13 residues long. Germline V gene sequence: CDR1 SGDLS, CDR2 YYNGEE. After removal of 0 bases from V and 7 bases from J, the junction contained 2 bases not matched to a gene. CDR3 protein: CASSVGDRTGYTF. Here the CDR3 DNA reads TGTGCCAGCAGCGTAGGGGACAGGACTGGCTACACCTTC.

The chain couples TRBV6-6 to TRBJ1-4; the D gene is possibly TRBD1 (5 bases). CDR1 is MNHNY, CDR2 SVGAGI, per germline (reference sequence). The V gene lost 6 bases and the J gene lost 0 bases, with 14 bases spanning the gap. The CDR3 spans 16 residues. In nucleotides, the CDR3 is TGTGCCAGCAGCTACGAAGACAGACCAACTAATGAAAAACTGTTTTTT. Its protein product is CASSYEDRPTNEKLFF.

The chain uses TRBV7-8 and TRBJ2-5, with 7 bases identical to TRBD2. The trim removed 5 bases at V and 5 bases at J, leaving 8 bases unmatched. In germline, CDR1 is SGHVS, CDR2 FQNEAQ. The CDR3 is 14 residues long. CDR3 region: CASSPRTRDETQYF. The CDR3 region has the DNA TGTGCCAGCAGCCCACGGACTAGGGACGAGACCCAGTACTTC.

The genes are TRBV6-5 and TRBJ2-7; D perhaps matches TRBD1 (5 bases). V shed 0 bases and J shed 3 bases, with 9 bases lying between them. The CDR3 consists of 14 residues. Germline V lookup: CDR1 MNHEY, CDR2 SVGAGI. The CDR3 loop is CASSYSIDSYEQYF. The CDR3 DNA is TGTGCCAGCAGTTACTCTATCGACAGCTACGAGCAGTACTTC.

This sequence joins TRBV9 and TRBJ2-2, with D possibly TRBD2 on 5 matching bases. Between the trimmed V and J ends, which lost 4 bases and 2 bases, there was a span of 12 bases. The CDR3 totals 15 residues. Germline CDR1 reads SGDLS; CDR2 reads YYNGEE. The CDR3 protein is CASSYARENTGELFF. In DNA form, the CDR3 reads TGTGCCAGCAGCTATGCGAGGGAAAACACCGGGGAGCTGTTTTTT.

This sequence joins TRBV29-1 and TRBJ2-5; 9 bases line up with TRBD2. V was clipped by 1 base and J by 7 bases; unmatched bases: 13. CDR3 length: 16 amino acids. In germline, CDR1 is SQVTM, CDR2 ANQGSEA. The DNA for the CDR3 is TGCAGCGTTGAAGCGCGGGGGGGACCCGGTCGTGGGACCCAGTACTTC. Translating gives CSVEARGGPGRGTQYF.

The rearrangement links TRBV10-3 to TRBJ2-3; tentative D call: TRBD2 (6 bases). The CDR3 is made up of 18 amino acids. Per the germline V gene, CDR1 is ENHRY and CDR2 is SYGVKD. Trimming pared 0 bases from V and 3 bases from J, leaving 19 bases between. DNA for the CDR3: TGTGCCATCAGTGAGTCGACGGGACTGAGCCCTAGTACAGATACGCAGTATTTT. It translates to CAISESTGLSPSTDTQYF.

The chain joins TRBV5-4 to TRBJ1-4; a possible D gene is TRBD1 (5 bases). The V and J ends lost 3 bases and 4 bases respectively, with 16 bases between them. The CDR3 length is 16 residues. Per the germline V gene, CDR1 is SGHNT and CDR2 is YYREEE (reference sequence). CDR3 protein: CASSWDGDSRNEKLFF. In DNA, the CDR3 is TGTGCCAGCAGCTGGGACGGGGACTCACGTAATGAAAAACTGTTTTTT.

The CDR3 loop reads CASSLTGAFLNEQFF. The DNA of the CDR3 is TGTGCCAGCAGCCTGACAGGAGCCTTTCTCAATGAGCAGTTCTTC. This chain links TRBV5-6 with TRBJ2-1; a possible D gene is TRBD1 (6 bases). Trimming shortened V by 4 bases and J by 6 bases, and 17 bases separated the two germline ends. The germline V gene encodes CDR1 SGHDT and CDR2 YYEEEE. The CDR3 runs 15 residues. Combining the CDR3 with reference TRBV5-6 and TRBJ2-1 gives the whole variable domain DAGVTQSPTHLIKTRGQQVTLRCSPKSGHDTVSWYQQALGQGPQFIFQYYEEEERQRGNFPDRFSGHQFPNYSSELNVNALLLGDSALYLCASSLTGAFLNEQFFGPGTRLTVL.